This record covers a single T cell receptor (beta chain). V lost 5 bases and J 0 bases, leaving 23 bases between the germline ends. Germline CDR1 and CDR2: SEHNR and FQNEAQ (reference sequence). The CDR3 loop spans 19 amino acids. These data are taken from a study of blood T cell repertoires in COVID-19. Method: immunoSEQ multiplex PCR; TCRdb's copy keeps in-frame clones and lacks some. The sample shows 150,000 to 200,000 clones, over 75% of them seen only once. The chain is built from TRBV7-9 and TRBJ2-1; D remains ambiguous. The sample consisted of PBMCs or T cells enriched from blood (not recorded which). The clonotype was recovered from a woman under 30 who had recovered from COVID-19. The CDR3 coding sequence is TGTGCCAGCAGCGAAAAACTGTACCCTCCGGAGCCCTCCTACAATGAGCAGTTCTTC. Protein: CASSEKLYPPEPSYNEQFF.